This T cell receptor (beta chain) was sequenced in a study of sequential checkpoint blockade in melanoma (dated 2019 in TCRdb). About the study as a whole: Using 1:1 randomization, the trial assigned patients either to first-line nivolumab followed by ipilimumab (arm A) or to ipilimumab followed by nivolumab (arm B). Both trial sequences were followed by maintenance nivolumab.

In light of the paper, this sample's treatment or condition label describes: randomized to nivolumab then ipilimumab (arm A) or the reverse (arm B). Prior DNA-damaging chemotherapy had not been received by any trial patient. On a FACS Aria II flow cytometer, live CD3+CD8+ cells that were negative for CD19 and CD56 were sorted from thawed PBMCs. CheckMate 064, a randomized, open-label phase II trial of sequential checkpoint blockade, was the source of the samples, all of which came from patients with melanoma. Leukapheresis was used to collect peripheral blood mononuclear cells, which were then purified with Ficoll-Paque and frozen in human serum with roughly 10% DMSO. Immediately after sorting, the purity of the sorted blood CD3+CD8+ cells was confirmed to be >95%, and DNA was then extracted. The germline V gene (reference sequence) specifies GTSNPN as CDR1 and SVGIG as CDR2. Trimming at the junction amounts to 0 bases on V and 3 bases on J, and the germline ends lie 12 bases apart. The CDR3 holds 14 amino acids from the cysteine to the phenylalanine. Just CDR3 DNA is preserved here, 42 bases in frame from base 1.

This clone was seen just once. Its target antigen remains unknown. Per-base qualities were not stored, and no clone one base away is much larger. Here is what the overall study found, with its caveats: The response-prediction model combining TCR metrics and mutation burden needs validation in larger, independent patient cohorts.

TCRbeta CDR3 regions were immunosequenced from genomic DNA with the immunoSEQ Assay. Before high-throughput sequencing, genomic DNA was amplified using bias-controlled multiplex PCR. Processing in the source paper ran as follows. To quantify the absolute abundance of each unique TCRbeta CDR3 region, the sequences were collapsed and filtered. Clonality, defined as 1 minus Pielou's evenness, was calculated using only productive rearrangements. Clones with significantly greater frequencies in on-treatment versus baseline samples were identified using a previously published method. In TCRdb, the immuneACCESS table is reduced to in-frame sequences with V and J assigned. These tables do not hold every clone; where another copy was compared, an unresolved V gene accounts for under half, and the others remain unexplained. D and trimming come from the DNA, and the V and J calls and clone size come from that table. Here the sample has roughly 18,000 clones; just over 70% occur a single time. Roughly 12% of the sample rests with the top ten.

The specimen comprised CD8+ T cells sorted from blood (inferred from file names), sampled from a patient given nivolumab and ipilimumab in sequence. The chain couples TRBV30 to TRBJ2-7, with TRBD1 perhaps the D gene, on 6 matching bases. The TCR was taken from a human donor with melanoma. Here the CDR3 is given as CAWSVPGAGYEQYF. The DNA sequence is TGTGCCTGGAGTGTACCAGGGGCAGGCTACGAGCAGTACTTC.